The 2 T cell receptor beta chains presented below share a single source sample, sequenced in a study of blood T cell repertoires in COVID-19. Assay used: immunoSEQ multiplex PCR; TCRdb lists only in-frame clones, some missing. The table includes 91,000 or so clones, just over 90% detected once. Sequenced input: peripheral blood. These receptors all stem from a woman between 50 and 59 years old in a cohort sampled during active COVID-19.

V is TRBV2 and J is TRBJ1-2; weak D call: TRBD1 (6 bases). Trimming took off 7 bases at V and 4 bases at J, with 13 bases between the two ends. Germline V lookup: CDR1 SNHLY, CDR2 FYNNEI. The CDR3 sequence is 13 residues long. CDR3 DNA: TGTGCCAGCATTTCAGGACAGCTCTATGGCTACACCTTC. It translates to CASISGQLYGYTF.

The DNA of the CDR3 is TGTGCCAGCTCAAGCGGGGGGAGCTCCTACAATGAGCAGTTCTTC. Amino acid sequence: CASSSGGSSYNEQFF. This sequence joins TRBV18 and TRBJ2-1; 9 nucleotides line up with TRBD2. Germline trimming cut 5 bases from V and 0 bases from J; bases unmatched to any gene: 2. The CDR3 totals 15 residues. The germline V gene has CDR1 KGHSH and CDR2 LQKENI.